This T cell receptor (beta chain) was recorded in a study of blood T cell repertoires in COVID-19. Across the study: Samples of COVID-19 (acute and convalescent) were obtained from the United States, Italy and Spain. From T cells, B-cell-depleted T cells, or PBMCs came the material, which was cDNA or gDNA.

The CDR3 contains 13 residues. Germline V gives CDR1 KGHSH, CDR2 LQKENI. V shed 8 bases and J 8 bases; nucleotides not matched to a gene: 7. Per the study methods: The assay estimated nucleated cells by amplifying reference gene primers. TCRdb's copy holds only in-frame clones and misses some; the assay was immunoSEQ multiplex PCR. V and J calls and clone size are given by that table; D and trimming were obtained from the DNA. The table includes approximately 100,000 clones, 80% to 95% detected once. This clonotype was obtained from a man aged 60-69 years with acute or convalescent COVID-19. The chain recombines TRBV18 with TRBJ2-1; 9 bases match TRBD1. Sequenced sample: peripheral blood. The CDR3 sequence: CASVLTGGDEQFF. CDR3 DNA sequence: TGTGCCAGCGTCCTAACAGGGGGCGATGAGCAGTTCTTC.